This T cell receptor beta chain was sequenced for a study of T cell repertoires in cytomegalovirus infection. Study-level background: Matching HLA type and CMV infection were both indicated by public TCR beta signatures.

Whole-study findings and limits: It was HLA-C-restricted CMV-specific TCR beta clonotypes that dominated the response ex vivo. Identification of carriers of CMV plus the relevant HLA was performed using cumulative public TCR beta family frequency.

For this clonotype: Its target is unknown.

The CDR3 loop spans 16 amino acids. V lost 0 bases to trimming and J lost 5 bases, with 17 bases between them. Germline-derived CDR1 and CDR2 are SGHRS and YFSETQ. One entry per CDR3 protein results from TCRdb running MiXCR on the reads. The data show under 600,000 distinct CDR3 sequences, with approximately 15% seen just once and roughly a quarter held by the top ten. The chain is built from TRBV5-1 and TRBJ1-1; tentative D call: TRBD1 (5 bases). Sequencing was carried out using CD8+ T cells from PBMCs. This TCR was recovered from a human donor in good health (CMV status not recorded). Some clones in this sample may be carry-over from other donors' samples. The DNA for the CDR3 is TGCGCCAGCAGCTTGGCCAAATTTGGGGGGAGGACTGAAGCTTTCTTT. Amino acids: CASSLAKFGGRTEAFF.